This T cell receptor beta chain was observed in a study of T cell responses to AZD1222 COVID-19 vaccine. Study-wide findings and caveats: Most donors were white British, females outnumbered males, and clonal diversity was possibly underestimated. Compared with day 0, the breadth and depth of the Spike-specific TCR repertoire rose significantly after two doses of AZD1222.

The protocol was immunoSEQ multiplex PCR, while the TCRdb copy is restricted to in-frame clones and leaves out a portion. Of roughly 120,000 clones in the sample, approximately 85% are singletons; the top ten hold 3% to 4%. The CDR3 spans 14 residues. V shed 6 bases and J 7 bases; nucleotides not matched to a gene: 8. Looked up from germline, CDR1 is MDHEN and CDR2 is SYDVKM. On this clone: Its antigen remains unidentified.

The input for sequencing was peripheral blood, taken on day 0 of MenACWY control vaccination. The clonotype originates from an adult in good health. The J gene is TRBJ1-5, the V gene TRBV28; TRBD1 matches at 8 bases. Written as DNA, the CDR3 is TGTGCCAGCAGGAGAACAGGGGGAGGGCAGCCCCAGCATTTT. This encodes CASRRTGGGQPQHF.